This record covers a single T cell receptor beta chain. The table came from immunoSEQ multiplex PCR; TCRdb's copy has only in-frame clones and leaves some out. The data hold 600,000 to 900,000 clones, with 70% to 90% observed a single time. The data were taken from a study of shared T cell receptors in the human thymus. Per germline, CDR1 MGHDK and CDR2 SYGVNS. CDR3 length: 15 residues. The V and J ends lost 6 bases and 1 base respectively, with 15 bases between them. A further study also used this sample, focusing on human thymus T cells. From that report: Donor material was obtained from healthy Finnish infants undergoing corrective surgery for congenital heart defects. Thymic tissue was derived from resections collected during corrective heart surgery. Seemingly biased V and J gene usage marked thymic and blood repertoires. Among unrelated individuals, related research reported thymic repertoires that overlapped highly.

The sequence came from a girl less than two years old with a congenital heart defect. The chain joins TRBV25-1 to TRBJ1-1, with D possibly matching TRBD1 (5 bases). Sequencing was done on a sample of thymocytes. The CDR3: CASSHRTRKNTEAFF. The CDR3 DNA follows: TGTGCCAGCAGCCATAGGACACGAAAGAACACTGAAGCTTTCTTT.